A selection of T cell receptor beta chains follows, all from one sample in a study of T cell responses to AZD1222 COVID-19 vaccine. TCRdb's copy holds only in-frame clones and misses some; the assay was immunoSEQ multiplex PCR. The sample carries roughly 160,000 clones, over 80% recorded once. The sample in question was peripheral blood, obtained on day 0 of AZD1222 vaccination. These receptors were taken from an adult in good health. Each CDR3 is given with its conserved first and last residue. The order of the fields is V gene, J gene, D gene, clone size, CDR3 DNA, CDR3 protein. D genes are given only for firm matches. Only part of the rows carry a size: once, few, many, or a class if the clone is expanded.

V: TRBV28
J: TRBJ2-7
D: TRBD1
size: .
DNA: TGTGCCAGCAGGGGGACAGGGGGCGCGGGAGAGCAGTACTTC
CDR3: CASRGTGGAGEQYF

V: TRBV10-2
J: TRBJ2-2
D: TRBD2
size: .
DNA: TGCGCCAGCAGGGACCTAGCGGGAGGGAACACCGGGGAGCTGTTTTTT
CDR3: CASRDLAGGNTGELFF

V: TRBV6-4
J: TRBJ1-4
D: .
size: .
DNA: TGTGCCAGCGGGGAGATGCGGGCTAATGAAAAACTGTTTTTT
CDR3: CASGEMRANEKLFF

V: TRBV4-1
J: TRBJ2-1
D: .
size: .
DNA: TGCGCCAGCAGCCAAGAAACAGGGTCCAATGAGCAGTTCTTC
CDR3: CASSQETGSNEQFF

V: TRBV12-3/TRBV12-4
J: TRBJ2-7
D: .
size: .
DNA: TGTGCCAGCAGCCTAGCGTCCTACGAGCAGTACTTC
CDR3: CASSLASYEQYF

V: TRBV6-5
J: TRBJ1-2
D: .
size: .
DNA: TGTGCCAGCAGCTCCCTCAGAAACTATGGCTACACCTTC
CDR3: CASSSLRNYGYTF

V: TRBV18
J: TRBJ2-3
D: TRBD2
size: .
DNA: TGTGCCAGCTCACCGCAAAGAATTGCAGCGGGAGTAGGGGCAGATACGCAGTATTTT
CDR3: CASSPQRIAAGVGADTQYF

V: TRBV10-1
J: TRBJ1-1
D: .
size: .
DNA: TGCGCCAGCAGTGTCGATGGACGAAGGAACACTGAAGCTTTCTTT
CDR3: CASSVDGRRNTEAFF

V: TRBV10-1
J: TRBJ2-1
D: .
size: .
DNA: TGCGCCAGCAGCCAATCTTCTGGACGAGTCCGAAAGCAGTTCTTC
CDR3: CASSQSSGRVRKQFF

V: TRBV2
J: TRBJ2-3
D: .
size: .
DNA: TGTGCCAGCCGGGCAGACAGATCCCCCAACACAGATACGCAGTATTTT
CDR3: CASRADRSPNTDTQYF

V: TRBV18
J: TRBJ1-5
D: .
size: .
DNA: TGTGCCAGCTCTCGGCCGGGGACGGGGGATCAGCCCCAGCATTTT
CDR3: CASSRPGTGDQPQHF

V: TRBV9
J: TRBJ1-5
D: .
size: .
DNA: TGTGCCAGCAGCGTATCGTGGCAGGGGATATCACGGGAGGGGGGCCAGCCCCAGCATTTT
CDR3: CASSVSWQGISREGGQPQHF

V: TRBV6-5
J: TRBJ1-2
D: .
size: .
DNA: TGTGCCAGCAGGGCCCAGGGCGCCGTGGGAGGCTACACCTTC
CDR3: CASRAQGAVGGYTF

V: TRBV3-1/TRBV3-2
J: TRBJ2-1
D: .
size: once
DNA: TGTGCCAGCAGCCAAGATCCAACATACAATGAGCAGTTCTTC
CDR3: CASSQDPTYNEQFF

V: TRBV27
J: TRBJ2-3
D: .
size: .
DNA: TGTGCCAGCAGTTCGGGACACTCCACAGATACGCAGTATTTT
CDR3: CASSSGHSTDTQYF

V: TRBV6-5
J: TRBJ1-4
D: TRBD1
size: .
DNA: TGTGCCAGCAGTTACTCTCCAGGACAGGAGGTTGAAAAACTGTTTTTT
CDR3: CASSYSPGQEVEKLFF

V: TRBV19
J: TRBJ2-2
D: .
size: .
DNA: TGTGCCAGTGGAAAGGACACGAACACCGGGGAGCTGTTTTTT
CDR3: CASGKDTNTGELFF

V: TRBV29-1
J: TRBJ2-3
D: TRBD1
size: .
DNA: TGCAGCGCCCGACAGGGAGGCACAGATACGCAGTATTTT
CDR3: CSARQGGTDTQYF

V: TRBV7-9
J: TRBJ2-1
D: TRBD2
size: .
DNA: TGTGCCAGCAGCTTAGTACTAGCGGGGATGAATGAGCAGTTCTTC
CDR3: CASSLVLAGMNEQFF

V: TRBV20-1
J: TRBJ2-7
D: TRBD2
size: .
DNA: TGCAGTGCTAGTGGACTAGCGGGGACCCTCGGCTACGAGCAGTACTTC
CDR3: CSASGLAGTLGYEQYF

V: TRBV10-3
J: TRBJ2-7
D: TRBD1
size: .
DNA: TGTGCCATACGGTCAGGGGGTATTAGCGAGCAGTACTTC
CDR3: CAIRSGGISEQYF

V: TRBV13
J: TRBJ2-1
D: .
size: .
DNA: TGTGCCAGCAGCCCGCGTAAAGACTCCTACAATGAGCAGTTCTTC
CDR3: CASSPRKDSYNEQFF

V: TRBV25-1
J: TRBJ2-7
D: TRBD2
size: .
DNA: TGTGCCAGCTTTGGACTAGCGGGATTCTACGAGCAGTACTTC
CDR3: CASFGLAGFYEQYF

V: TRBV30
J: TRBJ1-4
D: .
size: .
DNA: TGTGCCTGGAGAGCGGACGGCTTTAATGAAAAACTGTTTTTT
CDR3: CAWRADGFNEKLFF

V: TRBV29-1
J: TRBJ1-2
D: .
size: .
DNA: TGCAGCGTCGAGCCGGACAGCAACTATGGCTACACCTTC
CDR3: CSVEPDSNYGYTF

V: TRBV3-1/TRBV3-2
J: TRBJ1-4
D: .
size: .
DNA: TGTGCCAGCAGCTCCAGGCGGACCGGCGAAGGGACGCTGTTTTTT
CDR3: CASSSRRTGEGTLFF

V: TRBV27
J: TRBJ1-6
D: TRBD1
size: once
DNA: TGTGCCAGCAGTTTGCGGGACAGGCCGTATAATTCACCCCTCCACTTT
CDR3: CASSLRDRPYNSPLHF

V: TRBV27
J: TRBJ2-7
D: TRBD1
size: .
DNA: TGTGCCAGCCAACGGGACAGGTCCTACGAGCAGTACTTC
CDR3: CASQRDRSYEQYF

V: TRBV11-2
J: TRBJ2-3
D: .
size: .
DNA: TGTGCCAGCAGCTTGTGGACTGCTAGCACAGATACGCAGTATTTT
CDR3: CASSLWTASTDTQYF

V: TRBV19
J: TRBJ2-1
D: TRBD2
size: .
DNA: TGTGCCAGTAGTACCACGCGGGGGGCTTTGGAGCAGTTCTTC
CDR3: CASSTTRGALEQFF

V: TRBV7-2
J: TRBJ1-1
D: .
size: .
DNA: TGTGCCAGCAGCGTCGGGGACACTGAAGCTTTCTTT
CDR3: CASSVGDTEAFF

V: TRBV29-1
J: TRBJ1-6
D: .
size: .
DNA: TGCAGCGTGGCGGGTGGGGTTAATTCACCCCTCCACTTT
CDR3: CSVAGGVNSPLHF

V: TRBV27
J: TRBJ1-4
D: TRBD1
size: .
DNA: TGTGCCAGCAGTTTATCGGCCCCAACCCCGGACAGGGGTTATGTTGGACTGTTTTTT
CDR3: CASSLSAPTPDRGYVGLFF

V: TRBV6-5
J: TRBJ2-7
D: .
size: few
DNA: TGTGCCATTGGACAGACCCCTGATGGGGAGTACTTC
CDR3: CAIGQTPDGEYF

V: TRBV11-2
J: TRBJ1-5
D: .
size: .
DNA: TGTGCCAGCAAGGGGGAAGGGAGCAATCAGCCCCAGCATTTT
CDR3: CASKGEGSNQPQHF

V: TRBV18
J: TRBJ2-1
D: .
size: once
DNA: TGTGCCAGCTCACCACTCCGGAGCTCCTACAATGAGCAGTTCTTC
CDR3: CASSPLRSSYNEQFF

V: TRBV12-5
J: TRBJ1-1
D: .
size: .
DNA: TGTGCTAGTGGTTTGGGCACTGAAGCTTTCTTT
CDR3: CASGLGTEAFF

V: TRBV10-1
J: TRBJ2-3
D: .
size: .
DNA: TGCGCCAGCAGTGAGTGGGGAGATACGCAGTATTTT
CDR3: CASSEWGDTQYF

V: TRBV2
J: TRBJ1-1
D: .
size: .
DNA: TGTGCCAGCAGTGAGGCAGGAGGGACTGAAGCTTTCTTT
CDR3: CASSEAGGTEAFF

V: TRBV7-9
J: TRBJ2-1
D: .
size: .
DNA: TGTGCCAGCAGCTCAACCGGTACTCTATACAATGAGCAGTTCTTC
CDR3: CASSSTGTLYNEQFF

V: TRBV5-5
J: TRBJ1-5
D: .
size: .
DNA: TGTGCCAGCAGCTTGTTCGCGACAGAGGATCAGCCCCAGCATTTT
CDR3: CASSLFATEDQPQHF

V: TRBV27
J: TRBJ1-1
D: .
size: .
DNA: TGTGCCAGCAGATTTAGCGGCACGAACACTGAAGCTTTCTTT
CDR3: CASRFSGTNTEAFF

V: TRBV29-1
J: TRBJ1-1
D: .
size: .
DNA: TGCAGCGTTGAATTGCGGGATAACACTGAAGCTTTCTTT
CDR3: CSVELRDNTEAFF

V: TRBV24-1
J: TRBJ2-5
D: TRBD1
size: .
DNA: TGTGCCACCAGTGATTTGTACAGGGGAACTCAAGAGACCCAGTACTTC
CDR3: CATSDLYRGTQETQYF

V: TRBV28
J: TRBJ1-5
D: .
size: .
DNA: TGTGCCAGCAGTTGGGGCATGGGTAGCAATCAGCCCCAGCATTTT
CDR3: CASSWGMGSNQPQHF

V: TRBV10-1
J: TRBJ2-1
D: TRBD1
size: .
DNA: TGCGCCAGCAGTGAGTCGATAGGGACAGGGCGTCAGTTCTTC
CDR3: CASSESIGTGRQFF